Each of the 30 T cell receptor beta chains below was sequenced from the same sample in a study of blood T cell repertoires in COVID-19. Sequenced by immunoSEQ multiplex PCR; TCRdb stores in-frame clones only, minus some. This sample yields 90,000 to 150,000 clones, of which approximately 83% are seen a single time; roughly 10% belongs to the top ten. Sequencing used peripheral blood. These receptors all come from a man older than 75 with acute or convalescent COVID-19.

The chain has TRBV6-5 and TRBJ2-2, with 7 bases identical to TRBD1. Germline V CDR1 and CDR2: MNHEY, SVGAGI. The CDR3 contains 15 residues. J gave up 4 bases and V 5 bases, and 7 bases lay outside the gene matches. The CDR3 region has the DNA TGTGCCAGCAGTCAAAAACAGGGGTCCACCGGGGAGCTGTTTTTT. Amino acid sequence: CASSQKQGSTGELFF.

For this clone: Other DNA sequences of this sample code for an identical CDR3. J is TRBJ1-5 and V is TRBV3-1 (or the pseudogene TRBV3-2); a weak D match, TRBD1 (5 bases). Deletions cut 4 bases from V and 5 bases from J, with 9 bases between. This CDR3 spans 13 amino acids. CDR1 and CDR2 from the germline V gene are LGHDT and YNNKEL (reference sequence). The CDR3 DNA sequence: TGTGCCAGCAGCCTACGGGGGGATCAGCCCCAGCATTTT. The encoded protein is CASSLRGDQPQHF.

This clone was recorded a few times. This chain joins TRBV3-1 (or the pseudogene TRBV3-2) and TRBJ1-2; D uncertain. This CDR3 comprises 14 residues. With 7 bases removed from V and 8 bases from J, the gap between germline ends came to 20 bases. Germline V gene lookup returns CDR1 LGHDT and CDR2 YNNKEL (reference sequence). The CDR3 DNA reads TGTGCCAGCACCAGCCACGAGGGTGTAAGGGGCTACACCTTC. Translation gives CASTSHEGVRGYTF.

This clone has a handful of counts. The chain is built from TRBV6-6 and TRBJ2-3; D not certain. Germline CDR1 MNHNY, CDR2 SVGAGI (reference sequence). This CDR3 has 14 amino acids. V lost 0 bases, J lost 1 base, and 5 bases lay in between. The CDR3 is CASSYSKRTDTQYF. Here the CDR3 DNA reads TGTGCCAGCAGTTACTCGAAGCGCACAGATACGCAGTATTTT.

V and J are TRBV5-1 and TRBJ2-3; 9 positions match TRBD2. V trimming: 2 bases; J trimming: 2 bases; junction bases outside the gene matches: 6. The CDR3 runs to 16 residues. The V gene's germline CDR1 is SGHRS and CDR2 YFSETQ. CDR3 in DNA: TGCGCCAGCAGCTTTAGTAGCGGGGGATTCACAGATACGCAGTATTTT. Translated: CASSFSSGGFTDTQYF.

This clone was recorded once. This chain uses TRBV7-2 with TRBJ1-4; no clear D gene. The V gene's germline CDR1 is SGHTA and CDR2 FQGNSA. Trimming pared 2 bases from V and 3 bases from J, leaving 4 bases between. The CDR3 is 13 residues long. CDR3 region: CASSLFSNEKLFF. In nucleotides, the CDR3 is TGTGCCAGCAGCTTATTCTCTAATGAAAAACTGTTTTTT.

Only a few counts were recorded for this clone. The V and J genes are TRBV7-2 and TRBJ1-6, with 8 bases fitting TRBD1. CDR1 and CDR2 (germline): SGHTA, FQGNSA. Trimming at V came to 2 bases and at J to 4 bases, leaving 7 bases not matched to a gene. The CDR3 is 17 residues long. CDR3 DNA sequence: TGTGCCAGCAGCTTATTTTCGGACAGGGAGTATAATTCACCCCTCCACTTT. This sequence encodes CASSLFSDREYNSPLHF.

The chain has TRBV7-2 and TRBJ2-1; maybe TRBD2 (5 bases). The V gene lost 4 bases and the J gene lost 9 bases, with 16 bases spanning the gap. From germline, CDR1 is SGHTA and CDR2 FQGNSA. This CDR3 is 14 amino acids long. Here the CDR3 DNA reads TGTGCCAGCAGCTCTCCGAGTAGCGTAGGTGAGCAGTTCTTC. Residues: CASSSPSSVGEQFF.

The chain combines TRBV28 with TRBJ1-2; perhaps TRBD1 as D (5 bases). The ends were cut back, 2 bases at V and 7 bases at J, with 14 bases in the middle. Germline values: CDR1 MDHEN, CDR2 SYDVKM. CDR3 size: 14 residues. The DNA of the CDR3 is TGTGCCAGCAGTTTAAGGGGCAGTACGAGTGGCTACACCTTC. Its protein product is CASSLRGSTSGYTF.

This clone was recorded only once. The chain uses TRBV3-1 (or the pseudogene TRBV3-2) and TRBJ1-6; D unclear. The V end was cut by 7 bases, the J end by 8 bases, with 9 bases between. Germline V gives CDR1 LGHDT, CDR2 YNNKEL (reference sequence). The CDR3 extends over 12 amino acids. DNA for the CDR3: TGTGCCAGCACGAAGGGAGATTCACCCCTCCACTTT. Encoded protein: CASTKGDSPLHF.

V and J are TRBV5-1 and TRBJ1-2; 7 nucleotides align to TRBD1. V lost 3 bases and J lost 1; bases outside the gene matches: 9. The CDR3 consists of 16 residues. The germline V gene has CDR1 SGHRS and CDR2 YFSETQ. This CDR3 reads CASSWIGQAVNYGYTF. As DNA, the CDR3 is TGCGCCAGCAGCTGGATCGGACAGGCTGTTAACTATGGCTACACCTTC.

The genes are TRBV9 and TRBJ2-3; TRBD2 is a possible D gene (6 bases). Trimming stripped 2 bases from V and 1 base from J, with 14 bases between. The CDR3 is 16 residues long. The V gene's germline CDR1 is SGDLS and CDR2 YYNGEE. CDR3 region: CASSVLAGKGTDTQYF. For the CDR3, the DNA is TGTGCCAGCAGCGTCCTTGCGGGAAAGGGCACAGATACGCAGTATTTT.

CDR3 sequence reads: CASSLRIRQGNTGELFF. CDR3 sequence (DNA): TGTGCCAGCAGTTTAAGGATTAGACAGGGTAACACCGGGGAGCTGTTTTTT. V gene TRBV27 combines with J gene TRBJ2-2; the match to TRBD1 covers 7 bases. J lost 2 bases, V lost 2 bases, and 8 bases had no gene match. Germline assignment: CDR1 MNHEY and CDR2 SMNVEV (reference sequence). The CDR3 has 17 residues.

The rearrangement joins TRBV6-5 to TRBJ2-1; a possible D gene is TRBD2 (6 bases). The CDR3 sequence is 15 residues long. Germline V lookup: CDR1 MNHEY, CDR2 SVGAGI. The V gene lost 4 bases and the J gene lost 8 bases, with 18 bases spanning the gap. For the CDR3, the DNA is TGTGCCAGCAGTTCCGAGTCGCGGAGGGTCGATGAGCAGTTCTTC. It is translated as CASSSESRRVDEQFF.

V usage is TRBV10-2 and J usage is TRBJ2-5, with D hard to call. Germline CDR1 reads WSHSY; CDR2 reads SAAADI. The ends were cut back, 3 bases at V and 1 base at J, with 9 bases in the middle. The length of the CDR3 is 14 residues. CDR3 residues: CASSDWSGQETQYF. CDR3 in DNA: TGCGCCAGCAGTGATTGGTCAGGCCAAGAGACCCAGTACTTC.

CDR3 nucleotide sequence: TGTGCCAGCAGCCAAAAAGGGACAGGGTCTAACAATGAGCAGTTCTTC. It specifies CASSQKGTGSNNEQFF. This chain uses TRBV7-2 with TRBJ2-1, with 9 bases fitting TRBD1. The V gene's germline CDR1 is SGHTA and CDR2 FQGNSA. J lost 5 bases, V lost 5 bases, and 10 bases had no gene match. The CDR3 is 16 amino acids.

The CDR3 loop is CASSASGLGYGYTF. Written as DNA, the CDR3 is TGTGCCAGTAGTGCCTCAGGGTTGGGCTATGGCTACACCTTC. V is TRBV19 and J is TRBJ1-2; a possible D gene is TRBD1 (5 bases). Germline V lookup: CDR1 LNHDA, CDR2 SQIVND (reference sequence). The V gene lost 5 bases and the J gene lost 4 bases, with 14 bases spanning the gap. The CDR3 totals 14 residues.

The chain couples TRBV7-9 to TRBJ2-7; D is unresolved. Deletions cut 5 bases from V and 5 bases from J, with 10 bases between. Germline V gene data show CDR1 as SEHNR and CDR2 as FQNEAQ (reference sequence). CDR3 length: 12 residues. CDR3 bases: TGTGCCAGCAGCCCGGTTGGGCACGAGCAGTACTTC. Translated, it gives CASSPVGHEQYF.

This clone was observed a single time. The chain carries TRBV10-3 and TRBJ2-3; 7 bases are a match to TRBD1. From germline, CDR1 is ENHRY and CDR2 SYGVKD. The CDR3 spans 15 residues. J gave up 6 bases and V 0 bases, and 6 bases lay outside the gene matches. The CDR3 nucleotides read TGTGCCATCAGTGAGTCGGCCAGACAGGGTGATACGCAGTATTTT. Translating it yields CAISESARQGDTQYF.

The chain carries TRBV28 and TRBJ2-5; 9 nucleotides agree with TRBD2. The CDR3 consists of 14 residues. The V gene's germline CDR1 is MDHEN and CDR2 SYDVKM. V was clipped by 4 bases and J by 4 bases; unmatched bases: 4. The CDR3 region has the DNA TGTGCCAGCAGTTCCGCGGGAGGGTTAGAGACCCAGTACTTC. This gives the protein CASSSAGGLETQYF.

J is TRBJ2-3 and V is TRBV10-2; a weak D match, TRBD1 (7 bases). With 7 bases removed from V and 5 bases from J, the gap between germline ends came to 19 bases. Germline assignment: CDR1 WSHSY and CDR2 SAAADI. This CDR3 has 15 residues. CDR3 DNA: TGCGCCAGCACAGGGGGGAGTCAGGCATTAGATACGCAGTATTTT. Residues: CASTGGSQALDTQYF.

The V gene is TRBV29-1, the J gene TRBJ2-1, with 11 bases identical to TRBD2. The CDR3 contains 13 residues. Germline CDR1 is SQVTM and CDR2 is ANQGSEA. DNA for the CDR3: TGCAGTATAGCGGGAGGGCGATACAATGAGCAGTTCTTC. Amino acid sequence: CSIAGGRYNEQFF.

The chain carries TRBV5-4 and TRBJ2-7; D might be TRBD1 (5 bases). The CDR3 extends over 14 amino acids. Germline loops: CDR1 SGHNT, CDR2 YYREEE (reference sequence). The V end was cut by 2 bases, the J end by 1 base, with 10 bases between. CDR3 sequence: CASSFLAGSYEQYF. In nucleotides, the CDR3 is TGTGCCAGCAGCTTCCTTGCAGGGTCCTACGAGCAGTACTTC.

The V call is TRBV28, the J call TRBJ1-2; 8 positions match TRBD1. CDR3 size: 14 residues. With V trimmed by 7 bases and J by 4 bases, 8 bases remained unmatched. Germline V gene data show CDR1 as MDHEN and CDR2 as SYDVKM. CDR3 sequence (DNA): TGTGCCAGCACTCCGGGACAGGCCCTCTATGGCTACACCTTC. Translated: CASTPGQALYGYTF.

V gene TRBV11-2 combines with J gene TRBJ2-1; 13 positions agree with TRBD2. This CDR3 region has 15 residues. V lost 5 bases and J lost 7; bases outside the gene matches: 5. Per germline, CDR1 SGHAT and CDR2 FQNNGV. CDR3: CASSPGLAGWNEQFF. In DNA form, the CDR3 reads TGTGCCAGCAGCCCGGGACTAGCGGGGTGGAATGAGCAGTTCTTC.

This clone was detected only a few times. This chain joins TRBV10-3 and TRBJ1-6, with D tentatively TRBD1 (5 bases). This CDR3 is 14 amino acids long. V was pared by 6 bases and J by 7 bases, with 13 bases between. Germline V lookup: CDR1 ENHRY, CDR2 SYGVKD. The CDR3 coding sequence is TGTGCCATCAGCATCGACAGAAACAATTCACCCCTCCACTTT. Protein: CAISIDRNNSPLHF.

The J gene is TRBJ2-7, the V gene TRBV5-8; tentatively, D is TRBD2 (5 bases). Trimming pared 4 bases from V and 2 bases from J, leaving 10 bases between. The germline gives CDR1 SGHTS, CDR2 YDEGEE. This CDR3 has 13 amino acids. CDR3 coding DNA: TGTGCCAGCAGCCACCGCGGGCCCTACGAGCAGTACTTC. Residues: CASSHRGPYEQYF.

V and J are TRBV13 and TRBJ1-2; 8 bases agree with TRBD1. V dropped 3 bases and J dropped 3; count of bases not matched to a gene: 3. Germline V CDR1 and CDR2: PRHDT, FYEKMQ (reference sequence). The CDR3 is 14 amino acids. CDR3 amino acids: CASSFGQGDYGYTF. CDR3 coding DNA: TGTGCCAGCAGCTTCGGACAGGGAGACTATGGCTACACCTTC.

The chain carries TRBV18 and TRBJ1-5; weak D call: TRBD1 (6 bases). With 3 bases removed from V and 6 bases from J, the gap between germline ends came to 12 bases. CDR3 length: 14 amino acids. Germline V CDR1 and CDR2: KGHSH, LQKENI. CDR3 loop: CASSPFEQGQPQHF. In DNA, the CDR3 is TGTGCCAGCTCACCTTTTGAACAGGGTCAGCCCCAGCATTTT.

This clone has only one observation. DNA of the CDR3: TGTGCCAGTAAAGCCTACTCTGGAAACACCATATATTTT. Translating it yields CASKAYSGNTIYF. The J gene is TRBJ1-3, the V gene TRBV19; D not resolved. Germline V CDR1 and CDR2: LNHDA, SQIVND (reference sequence). CDR3 length equals 13 residues. The V end lost 7 bases, the J end lost 0 bases, and 7 bases lay between the germline ends.